A single sample gave rise to the 20 T cell receptor beta chains below, sequenced in a study of CD8 T cells in Susac syndrome. RNA was extracted with the RNeasy kit, and a quantity of about 0.45 to 1 ug was reverse transcribed using random hexamers. Using its own MiXCR run on the immunoSEQ multiplex PCR reads, TCRdb lists one record per CDR3 protein. This table has around 280,000 distinct CDR3 sequences, 70% to 90% appearing once. Source material: CD8+ T cells from PBMCs. The receptors shown here come from a human donor with multiple sclerosis.

The chain links TRBV20-1 to TRBJ1-2; possible D gene TRBD1, 5 bases. With 0 bases removed from V and 5 bases from J, the gap between germline ends came to 16 bases. Germline CDR1 reads DFQATT; CDR2 reads SNEGSKA (reference sequence). The CDR3 spans 15 residues. The CDR3 spells CSARERDGDLYGYTF. Written as DNA, the CDR3 is TGCAGTGCTAGAGAAAGGGACGGGGACTTATATGGCTACACCTTC.

The V gene is TRBV27, the J gene TRBJ2-7, with 9 bases fitting TRBD2. This CDR3 has 16 amino acids. Germline lookup yields CDR1 MNHEY and CDR2 SMNVEV (reference sequence). V dropped 0 bases and J dropped 5; count of bases not matched to a gene: 8. The CDR3 loop is CASSLSMASGINEQYF. CDR3 in DNA: TGTGCCAGCAGTTTATCGATGGCTAGCGGGATTAACGAGCAGTACTTC.

The rearrangement links TRBV29-1 to TRBJ2-7; no reliable D call. CDR1 SQVTM and CDR2 ANQGSEA come from the germline V gene. This CDR3 contains 11 residues. The V end was cut by 1 base, the J end by 4 bases, with 5 bases between. Here the CDR3 DNA reads TGCAGCGTTGAAGGTCGTTACGAGCAGTACTTC. This sequence encodes CSVEGRYEQYF.

The gene calls are TRBV28 and TRBJ2-3; 7 positions agree with TRBD2. CDR1 MDHEN and CDR2 SYDVKM come from the germline V gene. The CDR3 has 14 amino acids. V gave up 3 bases and J gave up 2 bases; unmatched junction bases: 2. This CDR3 reads CASSFAGATDTQYF. In nucleotides, the CDR3 is TGTGCCAGCAGTTTTGCGGGAGCCACAGATACGCAGTATTTT.

This rearrangement joins TRBV4-2 to TRBJ2-7, with TRBD2 as a possible D gene (5 bases). The germline CDR1 and CDR2 sequences are LGHNA and YNFKEQ. Trimming shortened V by 0 bases and J by 0 bases, and 9 bases separated the two germline ends. The CDR3 runs to 15 residues. CDR3 bases: TGTGCCAGCAGCCAAGAAGGACTGAGCTCCTACGAGCAGTACTTC. This gives the protein CASSQEGLSSYEQYF.

The chain combines TRBV5-1 with TRBJ1-2, with 8 positions matching TRBD1. Germline V gives CDR1 SGHRS, CDR2 YFSETQ. J was trimmed by 5 bases and V by 4 bases; bases with no gene match: 4. This CDR3 has 13 amino acids. The CDR3 DNA reads as TGCGCCAGCAGCGTGGACAGGGCGTATGGCTACACCTTC. Amino acids: CASSVDRAYGYTF.

This clonotype was seen just once. The chain has TRBV5-1 and TRBJ2-2; 7 positions match TRBD1. Germline CDR1 is SGHRS and CDR2 is YFSETQ. The CDR3 is 15 residues long. The trim removed 0 bases at V and 4 bases at J, leaving 3 bases unmatched. The CDR3 sequence is CASSLGQGITGELFF. CDR3 coding DNA: TGCGCCAGCAGCTTGGGACAGGGTATCACCGGGGAGCTGTTTTTT. Drawing the rest from reference TRBV5-1 and TRBJ2-2, the complete variable domain is KAGVTQTPRYLIKTRGQQVTLSCSPISGHRSVSWYQQTPGQGLQFLFEYFSETQRNKGNFPGRFSGRQFSNSRSEMNVSTLELGDSALYLCASSLGQGITGELFFGEGSRLTVL.

This rearrangement joins TRBV6-1 to TRBJ1-5; D is undetermined. The CDR3 spans 16 residues. Trimming took 0 bases from V and 2 from J, leaving 11 bases between them. CDR1 MNHNS and CDR2 SASEGT come from the germline V gene. The CDR3 sequence: CASSEAPTGGNQPQHF. In DNA, the CDR3 is TGTGCCAGCAGTGAAGCCCCCACCGGGGGCAATCAGCCCCAGCATTTT.

The V gene is TRBV9, the J gene TRBJ1-4; 10 bases map to TRBD1. Looked up from germline, CDR1 is SGDLS and CDR2 is YYNGEE. Trimming cost V 0 bases and J 2 bases; bases outside gene matches: 4. This CDR3 comprises 17 residues. CDR3 region: CASSVADRGRTNEKLFF. The CDR3 DNA is TGTGCCAGCAGCGTAGCTGACAGGGGGCGGACTAATGAAAAACTGTTTTTT.

Only one count was recorded for this clonotype. This chain connects TRBV7-3 to TRBJ2-6, with 9 bases matching TRBD1. Unmatched junction bases numbered 5, after V lost 5 bases and J lost 0 bases. Germline-derived CDR1 and CDR2 are SGHTA and FQGTGA. The CDR3 has 17 amino acids. The CDR3 nucleotides are TGTGCCAGCAGCCCAGGGACAGGGTTCTCTGGGGCCAACGTCCTGACTTTC. Translation gives CASSPGTGFSGANVLTF. Drawing the rest from reference TRBV7-3 and TRBJ2-6, the complete variable domain is GAGVSQTPSNKVTEKGKYVELRCDPISGHTALYWYRQSLGQGPEFLIYFQGTGAADDSGLPNDRFFAVRPEGSVSTLKIQRTERGDSAVYLCASSPGTGFSGANVLTFGAGSRLTVL.

This chain links TRBV7-9 with TRBJ1-1, with 9 bases fitting TRBD1. V shed 6 bases and J 1 base; nucleotides not matched to a gene: 3. CDR3 length: 14 residues. Germline CDR1 reads SEHNR; CDR2 reads FQNEAQ (reference sequence). CDR3 nucleotides: TGTGCCAGCAGACAACAGGGGGCGAACACTGAAGCTTTCTTT. Translation gives CASRQQGANTEAFF.

This clonotype has just one count. The J gene is TRBJ2-4, the V gene TRBV27, with a weak D call TRBD2 (6 bases). CDR1 is MNHEY, CDR2 SMNVEV, per germline (reference sequence). The length of the CDR3 is 14 residues. V lost 2 bases and J 6 bases, leaving 11 bases between the germline ends. CDR3 bases: TGTGCCAGCAGTTTAGCCGGGAGTGGAAACATTCAGTACTTC. Amino acids: CASSLAGSGNIQYF.

The V gene is TRBV9, the J gene TRBJ2-5; tentative D call: TRBD2 (6 bases). The CDR3 is 15 amino acids. Germline V CDR1 and CDR2: SGDLS, YYNGEE. V lost 0 bases to trimming and J lost 5 bases, with 14 bases between them. The CDR3 sequence: CASSVGWDLGETQYF. DNA for the CDR3: TGTGCCAGCAGCGTAGGCTGGGACTTGGGGGAGACCCAGTACTTC.

The chain employs TRBV19 and TRBJ2-7; D is possibly TRBD1 (5 bases). Trimming removed 6 bases at V and 5 bases at J, with 17 bases between. The length of the CDR3 is 14 residues. Germline V gene lookup returns CDR1 LNHDA and CDR2 SQIVND (reference sequence). The CDR3 DNA follows: TGTGCCAGTAGACCCCGGGCAGGGCGTGACGAGCAGTACTTC. It is translated as CASRPRAGRDEQYF.

This chain links TRBV27 with TRBJ1-6, with D possibly matching TRBD1 (6 bases). Trimming took off 9 bases at V and 7 bases at J, with 19 bases between the two ends. CDR3 size: 15 residues. Germline values: CDR1 MNHEY, CDR2 SMNVEV (reference sequence). DNA of the CDR3: TGTGCCAGTAGCCTCGGGGGCGCTCAGAATTCACCCCTCCACTTT. Translating it yields CASSLGGAQNSPLHF.

This clonotype was counted only a few times. This chain uses TRBV6-1 with TRBJ2-5; TRBD2 matches at 8 bases. This CDR3 comprises 15 residues. Germline-derived CDR1 and CDR2 are MNHNS and SASEGT. The V segment lost 6 bases and the J segment 7 bases; nucleotides outside the gene matches: 13. The CDR3 sequence is CASSSHAGTSGTQYF. The CDR3 DNA is TGTGCCAGCAGCTCCCATGCCGGGACTAGTGGGACCCAGTACTTC.

CDR3 region: CASSGGASYEQYF. The CDR3 region has the DNA TGTGCCAGCAGCGGCGGGGCCTCCTACGAGCAGTACTTC. The rearrangement uses TRBV5-4 and TRBJ2-7, with a weak D call TRBD2 (6 bases). V lost 4 bases and J 0 bases, leaving 8 bases between the germline ends. The CDR3 spans 13 residues. CDR1 and CDR2 (germline): SGHNT, YYREEE (reference sequence).

The sample holds a few counts of this clonotype. The rearrangement links TRBV7-9 to TRBJ2-2; TRBD2 might be the D (6 bases). Germline CDR1 and CDR2: SEHNR and FQNEAQ (reference sequence). CDR3 length: 17 amino acids. V lost 1 base and J lost 5, with 17 bases in between. CDR3 residues: CASSLVVSGLKTGELFF. The CDR3 DNA sequence: TGTGCCAGCAGCTTAGTAGTTAGCGGACTGAAGACCGGGGAGCTGTTTTTT.

This chain joins TRBV9 and TRBJ1-6, with D maybe TRBD1 (6 bases). The ends were cut back, 4 bases at V and 11 bases at J, with 25 bases in the middle. Germline CDR1 is SGDLS and CDR2 is YYNGEE. The CDR3 is 17 residues long. The CDR3 is CASSPHGRGGGYPPLHF. DNA of the CDR3: TGTGCCAGCAGCCCACATGGCCGAGGGGGGGGCTACCCACCCCTCCACTTT. The whole variable domain, remainder taken from reference TRBV9 and TRBJ1-6, is DSGVTQTPKHLITATGQRVTLRCSPRSGDLSVYWYQQSLDQGLQFLIQYYNGEERAKGNILERFSAQQFPDLHSELNLSSLELGDSALYFCASSPHGRGGGYPPLHFGNGTRLTVT.

V usage is TRBV28 and J usage is TRBJ2-3; D is undetermined. The V and J ends lost 5 bases and 4 bases respectively, with 7 bases between them. CDR1 and CDR2 (germline): MDHEN, SYDVKM. The CDR3 covers 12 residues. CDR3 protein: CASSTPSDTQYF. In DNA, the CDR3 is TGTGCCAGCAGTACCCCCTCAGATACGCAGTATTTT.